The clone carrying this T cell receptor (beta chain) was seen more than once but under ten times. In the original processing: Quantification of nucleated cells was approximated via reference gene primer amplification. Sequencing used immunoSEQ multiplex PCR; TCRdb keeps in-frame clones, though not all of them. The V and J calls and clone size come from that table; D and trimming were worked out from the DNA. The sample contains roughly 190,000 clones, about 83% of which appear only once. The CDR3 is 13 residues long. Trimming took off 7 bases at V and 1 base at J, with 10 bases between the two ends. Germline CDR1 and CDR2: SNHLY and FYNNEI. This entry comes from a study of blood T cell repertoires in COVID-19. About the research overall: Sources were T cells, B-cell-depleted T cells, or PBMCs; the material itself was cDNA or gDNA.

This sequence was found in a man between 18 and 29 years old with active or convalescent COVID-19. The sequenced material came from peripheral blood. V is TRBV2 and J is TRBJ1-1; a weak D match, TRBD1 (5 bases). The CDR3 DNA is TGTGCCAGCAAGGGGCGACAGAACACTGAAGCTTTCTTT. Translated: CASKGRQNTEAFF.